This is a list of T cell receptor beta chains from one sample in a study of molecular identifiers for immune sequencing clone quantification. TCRdb reanalysed the PCR reads using MiXCR and keeps one entry per CDR3 protein. The repertoire holds tens of thousands of distinct CDR3 sequences, with 15% to 20% as singletons. Sequenced material: naive CD8+ T cells from blood, with Jurkat cell RNA spiked in. These receptors came from a human donor in good health. Some libraries in this study had Jurkat cell RNA spiked in. Both conserved end residues are trimmed from each CDR3. Fields, in order: CDR3 protein, J gene, V gene.

cdr3_aa: ASSGTGGNTIY; j_call: TRBJ1-3; v_call: TRBV9
cdr3_aa: ASSLAPLSLLAGYYNEQF; j_call: TRBJ2-1; v_call: TRBV11-3
cdr3_aa: ASSYSGTSSYEQY; j_call: TRBJ2-7; v_call: TRBV4-1
cdr3_aa: ARTLNRGNTGELF; j_call: TRBJ2-2; v_call: TRBV19
cdr3_aa: ASRGGSSYEQY; j_call: TRBJ2-7; v_call: TRBV6-5
cdr3_aa: SARDLTRTSGNYNEQF; j_call: TRBJ2-1; v_call: TRBV20-1
cdr3_aa: ASSLGGLDEKLF; j_call: TRBJ1-4; v_call: TRBV7-8
cdr3_aa: ASSQLAGANNEQF; j_call: TRBJ2-1; v_call: TRBV28
cdr3_aa: ATDRQFHYEQY; j_call: TRBJ2-7; v_call: TRBV24-1
cdr3_aa: ASSEQGNIGDEQF; j_call: TRBJ2-1; v_call: TRBV6-5
cdr3_aa: ASSLTGAYNEQF; j_call: TRBJ2-1; v_call: TRBV5-6
cdr3_aa: ASSPRQGSTEAF; j_call: TRBJ1-1; v_call: TRBV7-2
cdr3_aa: ASSRDGSNSPLH; j_call: TRBJ1-6; v_call: TRBV6-2/TRBV6-3
cdr3_aa: ASSIVVYSNQPQH; j_call: TRBJ1-5; v_call: TRBV19
cdr3_aa: AGSENNRGTEAF; j_call: TRBJ1-1; v_call: TRBV28
cdr3_aa: ASSSNPDYEQY; j_call: TRBJ2-7; v_call: TRBV7-9
cdr3_aa: ASSPGTGTDTQY; j_call: TRBJ2-3; v_call: TRBV5-1
cdr3_aa: ASSSLFAAGGGETQY; j_call: TRBJ2-5; v_call: TRBV7-3
cdr3_aa: ASSWASYEQY; j_call: TRBJ2-7; v_call: TRBV5-6
cdr3_aa: ASNAPPLAGAVADTQC; j_call: TRBJ2-3; v_call: TRBV7-9
cdr3_aa: SARGGLMWDEQF; j_call: TRBJ2-1; v_call: TRBV20-1
cdr3_aa: ASSPGRFIMNTEAF; j_call: TRBJ1-1; v_call: TRBV19
cdr3_aa: ASSLDPHEQF; j_call: TRBJ2-1; v_call: TRBV11-1
cdr3_aa: ASSPPTFEANEQY; j_call: TRBJ2-7; v_call: TRBV18